Each of the 30 T cell receptor beta chains below was sequenced from the same sample in a study of CD8 T cells in Susac syndrome. Reverse transcription of roughly 0.5 to 1 ug RNA used random hexamers. TCRdb used MiXCR to reprocess the immunoSEQ multiplex PCR reads, holding one entry per CDR3 protein. The repertoire holds roughly 140,000 distinct CDR3 sequences, with around 94% as singletons. What was sequenced was CD8+ T cells from PBMCs. These receptors came from a human donor in good health.

The genes are TRBV20-1 and TRBJ1-3; tentative D call: TRBD1 (5 bases). This CDR3 is 13 amino acids long. V lost 3 bases and J 2 bases, leaving 8 bases between the germline ends. Germline V gives CDR1 DFQATT, CDR2 SNEGSKA (reference sequence). CDR3 region: CSASVDTGNTIYF. The CDR3 nucleotides are TGCAGTGCTAGTGTGGACACTGGAAACACCATATATTTT.

The genes are TRBV28 and TRBJ2-1, with D possibly being TRBD2 (5 bases). Germline V gives CDR1 MDHEN, CDR2 SYDVKM. This CDR3 comprises 14 residues. The V end lost 3 bases, the J end lost 3 bases, and 9 bases lay between the germline ends. The CDR3, as DNA: TGTGCCAGCAGTTTGAGCGGAAACTACAATGAGCAGTTCTTC. Its translation: CASSLSGNYNEQFF.

The CDR3 loop reads CASSSTSGYTDTQYF. The CDR3 coding sequence is TGTGCCAGCAGCTCCACTAGCGGGTACACAGATACGCAGTATTTT. The chain uses TRBV7-2 and TRBJ2-3, with 9 positions matching TRBD2. The CDR3 has 15 residues. Trimming removed 4 bases from V and 2 bases from J; junction bases left unmatched: 4. CDR1 is SGHTA and CDR2 is FQGNSA in the germline V gene.

The chain is built from TRBV29-1 and TRBJ1-2, with a possible D match to TRBD1 (5 bases). CDR3 length: 10 amino acids. In germline, CDR1 is SQVTM, CDR2 ANQGSEA. V lost 7 bases to trimming and J lost 8 bases, with 11 bases between them. CDR3 loop: CSDDSGGYTF. Here the CDR3 DNA reads TGCAGCGACGACAGTGGCGGCTACACCTTC.

Details on this clonotype: One end of the junction is discordant with germline, which a read error may explain. This chain connects TRBV3-1 to TRBJ2-3; D not resolved. This CDR3 comprises 11 residues. Looked up from germline, CDR1 is LGHDT and CDR2 is YNNKEL (reference sequence). The CDR3 nucleotides read TGTGCCAGCAGCCAAGGGGAACGGTCGGATTTT. As protein: CASSQGERSDF.

There are a few counts of this clonotype. The V gene is TRBV12-3 or TRBV12-4, the J gene TRBJ2-7; D gene uncertain. With 2 bases removed from V and 3 bases from J, the gap between germline ends came to 5 bases. The CDR3 spans 12 residues. The CDR3: CASSLPNYEQYF. The CDR3 coding sequence is TGTGCCAGCAGTTTACCCAACTACGAGCAGTACTTC.

V usage is TRBV30 and J usage is TRBJ2-7; D is tentatively TRBD1 or TRBD2 (5 bases each). Trimming left V 1 base short and J 3 bases short, with 10 bases between. The CDR3 spans 13 residues. In germline, CDR1 is GTSNPN, CDR2 SVGIG (reference sequence). The CDR3: CAWSARDRYEQYF. The CDR3 DNA reads TGTGCCTGGAGTGCCAGGGACCGCTACGAGCAGTACTTC.

The chain has TRBV7-9 and TRBJ2-7; D assignment may be TRBD1 or TRBD2 (5 bases each). Germline lookup yields CDR1 SEHNR and CDR2 FQNEAQ (reference sequence). The CDR3 has 14 amino acids. V was shortened by 4 bases and J by 6 bases, with 16 bases between the two germline ends. Here the CDR3 reads CASSYRDAPPEQYF. For the CDR3, the DNA is TGTGCCAGCAGCTACCGGGACGCGCCCCCCGAGCAGTACTTC.

The chain carries TRBV28 and TRBJ1-1; 9 bases fit TRBD1. The CDR3 spans 15 residues. The junction had 7 bases not matched to a gene; V was cut back by 5 bases and J by 3 bases. The germline V gene has CDR1 MDHEN and CDR2 SYDVKM. In nucleotides, the CDR3 is TGTGCCAGCAGTCCCCACAGGGGGCATGACACTGAAGCTTTCTTT. Translation gives CASSPHRGHDTEAFF.

J is TRBJ2-1 and V is TRBV29-1, with TRBD1 matching over 9 bases. Looked up from germline, CDR1 is SQVTM and CDR2 is ANQGSEA. The CDR3 extends over 13 amino acids. Trimming removed 6 bases from V and 1 base from J; junction bases left unmatched: 1. This CDR3 reads CSVTGGSYNEQFF. The CDR3 region has the DNA TGCAGCGTGACAGGGGGGTCCTACAATGAGCAGTTCTTC.

J is TRBJ2-7 and V is TRBV7-9; maybe TRBD2 (6 bases). The CDR3 totals 15 residues. The germline CDR1 and CDR2 sequences are SEHNR and FQNEAQ (reference sequence). V lost 4 bases and J lost 2, with 15 bases in between. The CDR3 sequence is CASSWAGTPAYEQYF. CDR3 bases: TGTGCCAGCAGCTGGGCCGGGACTCCCGCCTACGAGCAGTACTTC.

J is TRBJ1-1 and V is TRBV16; possible D gene TRBD1, 5 bases. Germline loops: CDR1 KGHSY, CDR2 FQNENV. The germline V and J ends were trimmed by 5 bases and 2 bases, with 9 bases remaining between them. This CDR3 comprises 13 residues. The CDR3 nucleotides are TGTGCCAGCAGCGTACAGGTTAACACTGAAGCTTTCTTT. This codes for CASSVQVNTEAFF.

The chain carries TRBV27 and TRBJ2-2; no reliable D call. Germline loops: CDR1 MNHEY, CDR2 SMNVEV (reference sequence). The CDR3 spans 12 residues. The germline V and J ends were trimmed by 5 bases and 5 bases, with 6 bases remaining between them. In DNA, the CDR3 is TGTGCCAGCAGTCCAATGACCGGGGAGCTGTTTTTT. It specifies CASSPMTGELFF.

The chain recombines TRBV7-9 with TRBJ2-5; perhaps TRBD2 as D (6 bases). The CDR3 is 15 amino acids. The germline V gene encodes CDR1 SEHNR and CDR2 FQNEAQ (reference sequence). The germline V and J ends were trimmed by 4 bases and 0 bases, with 12 bases remaining between them. The CDR3 region has the DNA TGTGCCAGCAGCTCCCAGGGACTCTACCAAGAGACCCAGTACTTC. Residues: CASSSQGLYQETQYF.

V is TRBV2 and J is TRBJ2-2, with D possibly being TRBD2 (6 bases). The germline V gene has CDR1 SNHLY and CDR2 FYNNEI. The V and J ends lost 8 bases and 3 bases respectively, with 22 bases between them. The CDR3 runs 17 residues. The CDR3, as DNA: TGTGCCAGCGAGCCCACGGGGCGGGGATTTTACACCGGGGAGCTGTTTTTT. As protein: CASEPTGRGFYTGELFF.

J is TRBJ2-7 and V is TRBV29-1; TRBD1 matches at 8 bases. The CDR3 consists of 16 residues. Germline CDR1 SQVTM, CDR2 ANQGSEA. After removal of 4 bases from V and 0 bases from J, the junction contained 11 bases not matched to a gene. CDR3 nucleotide sequence: TGCAGCGTTGCGTGGTCAGGGGGCGTAAGCTCCTACGAGCAGTACTTC. The encoded protein is CSVAWSGGVSSYEQYF.

V gene TRBV6-2 or TRBV6-3 combines with J gene TRBJ2-3; 11 nucleotides align to TRBD2. Trimming took 4 bases from V and 0 from J; bases not matched to a gene: 3. Germline CDR1 is MNHEY and CDR2 is SVGEGT. This CDR3 has 16 amino acids. The CDR3 reads CASSFTSGGSTDTQYF. The CDR3 DNA sequence: TGTGCCAGCAGTTTCACTAGCGGGGGTAGCACAGATACGCAGTATTTT.

This chain uses TRBV7-3 with TRBJ2-3, with 8 nucleotides matching TRBD2. The CDR3 covers 14 residues. CDR1 and CDR2 (germline): SGHTA, FQGTGA. Trimming removed 3 bases from V and 5 bases from J; junction bases left unmatched: 4. The CDR3 here is CASSFAGGRDTQYF. The CDR3 bases are TGTGCCAGCAGCTTTGCGGGAGGCCGAGATACGCAGTATTTT.

This chain connects TRBV6-1 to TRBJ2-6; D remains ambiguous. V lost 4 bases to trimming and J lost 0 bases, with 7 bases between them. This CDR3 has 15 amino acids. Germline V gives CDR1 MNHNS, CDR2 SASEGT. In nucleotides, the CDR3 is TGTGCCAGCAGTGCAGCCTTCTCTGGGGCCAACGTCCTGACTTTC. It specifies CASSAAFSGANVLTF.

The J gene is TRBJ2-2, the V gene TRBV25-1, with D unresolved. V dropped 7 bases and J dropped 6 bases, with 9 bases sitting between them. Per germline, CDR1 MGHDK and CDR2 SYGVNS. The CDR3 contains 12 residues. The CDR3 bases are TGTGCCAGCATGGATGGTGCCGGGGAGCTGTTTTTT. Protein sequence: CASMDGAGELFF.

This clonotype was recorded only once. The chain links TRBV7-9 to TRBJ2-5, with TRBD2 as a possible D gene (5 bases). From germline, CDR1 is SEHNR and CDR2 FQNEAQ (reference sequence). The CDR3 is 15 residues long. Trimming took 4 bases from V and 2 from J, leaving 14 bases between them. The CDR3 loop reads CASSSQRQTQETQYF. DNA of the CDR3: TGTGCCAGCAGCTCGCAGCGGCAGACACAAGAGACCCAGTACTTC.

The chain is built from TRBV29-1 and TRBJ2-7; possibly TRBD1 for D (7 bases). Looked up from germline, CDR1 is SQVTM and CDR2 is ANQGSEA. The V gene lost 6 bases and the J gene lost 4 bases, with 16 bases spanning the gap. This CDR3 is built from 13 residues. The CDR3 DNA follows: TGCAGCGTAGGGGGGACAGCCTCTTACGAGCAGTACTTC. It translates to CSVGGTASYEQYF.

This clonotype was detected only once. The DNA for the CDR3 is TGTGCCAGCAGCTTAGCTGGTGGCTACACCTTC. Translating it yields CASSLAGGYTF. This rearrangement joins TRBV7-2 to TRBJ1-2; no clear D gene. CDR3 size: 11 residues. V was pared by 0 bases and J by 7 bases, with 3 bases between. Germline loops: CDR1 SGHTA, CDR2 FQGNSA.

V and J are TRBV30 and TRBJ2-1; 11 bases are a match to TRBD2. This CDR3 region has 16 residues. Trimming at V came to 3 bases and at J to 9 bases, leaving 13 bases not matched to a gene. Germline CDR1 is GTSNPN and CDR2 is SVGIG (reference sequence). The CDR3 spells CAWSLLAGVVGGEQFF. As DNA, the CDR3 is TGTGCCTGGAGCTTACTAGCGGGAGTCGTTGGTGGTGAGCAGTTCTTC.

This rearrangement joins TRBV12-3 or TRBV12-4 to TRBJ2-5; D may be TRBD2 (7 bases). The CDR3 is made up of 14 amino acids. V dropped 7 bases and J dropped 4 bases, with 16 bases sitting between them. CDR3: CASTHIGGGETQYF. The CDR3 coding sequence is TGTGCCAGCACCCACATAGGGGGGGGAGAGACCCAGTACTTC.

This clonotype was seen only once. The chain links TRBV29-1 to TRBJ1-1, with 7 positions matching TRBD1. V lost 1 base and J lost 4; bases outside the gene matches: 15. The CDR3 covers 17 residues. CDR1 SQVTM and CDR2 ANQGSEA come from the germline V gene. CDR3 coding DNA: TGCAGCGTTGAAGTCCCCTGGGGAGGGGGCGCGGGCACTGAAGCTTTCTTT. Encoded protein: CSVEVPWGGGAGTEAFF.

The chain has TRBV12-3 or TRBV12-4 and TRBJ2-5; 7 nucleotides align to TRBD1. J gave up 2 bases and V 4 bases, and 4 bases lay outside the gene matches. This CDR3 region has 14 residues. The CDR3 spells CASSWTGGQETQYF. The CDR3 nucleotides read TGTGCCAGCAGTTGGACAGGCGGTCAAGAGACCCAGTACTTC.

The V gene is TRBV9, the J gene TRBJ2-2, with a possible D match to TRBD1 (6 bases). In germline, CDR1 is SGDLS, CDR2 YYNGEE. This CDR3 spans 16 amino acids. Trimming pared 2 bases from V and 6 bases from J, leaving 17 bases between. CDR3 sequence: CASSVQQGKESGELFF. Here the CDR3 DNA reads TGTGCCAGCAGCGTCCAACAGGGAAAGGAGTCCGGGGAGCTGTTTTTT.

The chain employs TRBV7-9 and TRBJ1-1, with unresolved D. The length of the CDR3 is 14 residues. Germline values: CDR1 SEHNR, CDR2 FQNEAQ (reference sequence). Trimming left V 7 bases short and J 3 bases short, with 15 bases between. CDR3 amino acids: CASTHEAGYTEAFF. CDR3 DNA: TGTGCCAGCACTCACGAGGCCGGCTACACTGAAGCTTTCTTT. Together with reference TRBV7-9 and TRBJ1-1, the CDR3 gives the full variable domain: DTGVSQNPRHKITKRGQNVTFRCDPISEHNRLYWYRQTLGQGPEFLTYFQNEAQLEKSRLLSDRFSAERPKGSFSTLEIQRTEQGDSAMYLCASTHEAGYTEAFFGQGTRLTVV.

J is TRBJ2-7 and V is TRBV28; D not certain. Germline loops: CDR1 MDHEN, CDR2 SYDVKM. Trimming took 11 bases from V and 4 from J, leaving 18 bases between them. This CDR3 spans 13 amino acids. CDR3 sequence: CASEGSQTYEQYF. CDR3 DNA sequence: TGTGCCTCCGAAGGCTCCCAGACGTACGAGCAGTACTTC.